These 16 T cell receptor beta chains came from one sample sequenced in a study of blood T cell repertoires in COVID-19. TCRdb's table, derived via immunoSEQ multiplex PCR, lists solely in-frame clones and lacks some. This sample has about 74,000 clones; around nine tenths occur once, and the top ten carry around 2.8%. The sequenced material came from peripheral blood. Receptors originate from a man in his sixties or seventies with active or convalescent COVID-19.

The rearrangement uses TRBV28 and TRBJ1-5; D is unresolved. Germline V gene sequence: CDR1 MDHEN, CDR2 SYDVKM. The CDR3 sequence is 13 residues long. V was clipped by 5 bases and J by 6 bases, with 11 bases between them. The DNA for the CDR3 is TGTGCCAGCAGTCCCCCGGGGAGTCAGCCCCAGCATTTT. Its translation is CASSPPGSQPQHF.

The gene calls are TRBV27 and TRBJ1-4, with 9 bases identical to TRBD1. V was pared by 6 bases and J by 3 bases, with 8 bases of the junction left unmatched. In germline, CDR1 is MNHEY, CDR2 SMNVEV (reference sequence). This CDR3 is built from 16 residues. The CDR3 region has the DNA TGTGCCAGCAGGAGGACAGGGGAAGTCCCTAATGAAAAACTGTTTTTT. It is translated as CASRRTGEVPNEKLFF.

CDR3 loop: CASSAQTGSSGNTIYF. The CDR3 DNA reads TGTGCCAGCTCAGCTCAGACAGGCAGCTCTGGAAACACCATATATTTT. The chain carries TRBV18 and TRBJ1-3; the D gene is possibly TRBD1 (6 bases). V lost 5 bases and J lost 0, with 14 bases in between. The CDR3 loop spans 16 amino acids. In germline, CDR1 is KGHSH, CDR2 LQKENI.

V is TRBV9 and J is TRBJ1-1; 7 bases match TRBD1. The CDR3 runs to 13 residues. After removal of 4 bases from V and 10 bases from J, the junction contained 10 bases not matched to a gene. Germline CDR1 reads SGDLS; CDR2 reads YYNGEE. CDR3 sequence: CASSLTLQGRAFF. CDR3 sequence (DNA): TGTGCCAGCAGCCTAACCTTACAGGGGAGAGCTTTCTTT.

A few counts support this clone. This rearrangement joins TRBV9 to TRBJ2-3; D might be TRBD2 (7 bases). CDR1 is SGDLS and CDR2 is YYNGEE in the germline V gene. This CDR3 has 16 amino acids. The germline V and J ends were trimmed by 0 bases and 1 base, with 12 bases remaining between them. DNA for the CDR3: TGTGCCAGCAGCGTAGGTGGGGGGGCCGGCACAGATACGCAGTATTTT. Translating gives CASSVGGGAGTDTQYF.

This chain links TRBV11-2 with TRBJ2-7; 13 nucleotides agree with TRBD2. Looked up from germline, CDR1 is SGHAT and CDR2 is FQNNGV. The V gene end was trimmed by 1 base and the J gene end by 7 bases; junction bases not matched to a gene: 4. The CDR3 covers 15 residues. CDR3 in amino acids: CASSLGGLAGVEQYF. The DNA for the CDR3 is TGTGCCAGCAGCTTAGGTGGACTAGCGGGAGTGGAGCAGTACTTC.

This chain links TRBV14 with TRBJ1-3; D ambiguous. V was pared by 2 bases and J by 7 bases, with 9 bases between. This CDR3 region has 13 residues. Per germline, CDR1 SGHDN and CDR2 FVKESK. As DNA, the CDR3 is TGTGCCAGCAGCCAAAACCTACGGAACACCATATATTTT. Its protein product is CASSQNLRNTIYF.

V is TRBV28 and J is TRBJ2-7, with TRBD2 as a possible D gene (6 bases). Per germline, CDR1 MDHEN and CDR2 SYDVKM. V lost 6 bases to trimming and J lost 2 bases, with 11 bases between them. The CDR3 extends over 13 amino acids. The CDR3 sequence is CASRSGGPYEQYF. For the CDR3, the DNA is TGTGCCAGCAGATCCGGAGGGCCCTACGAGCAGTACTTC.

In this sample, this clone turned up a few times. The chain has TRBV28 and TRBJ2-1; unclear D gene. Trimming removed 3 bases at V and 0 bases at J, with 6 bases between. Germline V gene data show CDR1 as MDHEN and CDR2 as SYDVKM. The CDR3 is 14 residues long. The CDR3 protein is CASSFGVSYNEQFF. As DNA, the CDR3 is TGTGCCAGCAGTTTCGGTGTCTCCTACAATGAGCAGTTCTTC.

The V gene is TRBV28, the J gene TRBJ1-5, with a tentative D call TRBD1 (5 bases). The CDR3 extends over 18 amino acids. Germline V lookup: CDR1 MDHEN, CDR2 SYDVKM. V lost 6 bases, J lost 0 bases, and 21 bases lay in between. This CDR3 is CASSLRGAQTFSNQPQHF. The CDR3 DNA is TGTGCCAGCAGCTTGCGGGGCGCACAGACATTTAGCAATCAGCCCCAGCATTTT.

V gene TRBV10-3 combines with J gene TRBJ2-3, with 13 nucleotides matching TRBD2. CDR1 ENHRY and CDR2 SYGVKD come from the germline V gene. The CDR3 runs to 16 residues. V lost 10 bases and J lost 4; bases outside the gene matches: 11. CDR3 sequence reads: CATQFGLAGVSDTQYF. The CDR3 DNA sequence: TGTGCCACTCAGTTCGGACTAGCGGGAGTATCAGATACGCAGTATTTT.

In this sample, this clone turned up once. J is TRBJ2-2 and V is TRBV5-1, with 15 bases lining up with TRBD2. The CDR3 consists of 18 residues. V was pared by 2 bases and J by 5 bases, with 7 bases of the junction left unmatched. Per germline, CDR1 SGHRS and CDR2 YFSETQ. In DNA form, the CDR3 reads TGCGCCAGCAGCTTTTCCGGGACTAGCGGGAGGAGAACCGGGGAGCTGTTTTTT. This codes for CASSFSGTSGRRTGELFF.

The chain is built from TRBV28 and TRBJ1-1, with D perhaps matching TRBD1 (5 bases). The germline V gene has CDR1 MDHEN and CDR2 SYDVKM. CDR3 length: 15 residues. The V gene lost 3 bases and the J gene lost 3 bases, with 14 bases spanning the gap. Here the CDR3 reads CASSLLLGGYTEAFF. As DNA, the CDR3 is TGTGCCAGCAGTTTGCTCTTGGGGGGATACACTGAAGCTTTCTTT.

This clone has more than one count but fewer than ten. This chain joins TRBV7-2 and TRBJ2-5, with D possibly matching TRBD2 (5 bases). This CDR3 is built from 14 residues. Germline V gives CDR1 SGHTA, CDR2 FQGNSA. V lost 5 bases and J 5 bases, leaving 15 bases between the germline ends. The CDR3 DNA follows: TGTGCCAGCAGCCGCGACTACCTTCGGGAGACCCAGTACTTC. Encoded protein: CASSRDYLRETQYF.

DNA of the CDR3: TGTGCCAGCAGCCGAACAGGGGAGGAACAGCCCCAGCATTTT. This gives the protein CASSRTGEEQPQHF. The V and J genes are TRBV7-9 and TRBJ1-5; 7 nucleotides line up with TRBD1. Per germline, CDR1 SEHNR and CDR2 FQNEAQ (reference sequence). This CDR3 is 14 amino acids long. The junction had 8 bases not matched to a gene; V was cut back by 5 bases and J by 7 bases.

The chain links TRBV5-4 to TRBJ1-1, with 9 bases fitting TRBD1. Germline V gene sequence: CDR1 SGHNT, CDR2 YYREEE (reference sequence). With V trimmed by 4 bases and J by 6 bases, 13 bases remained unmatched. The CDR3 spans 16 residues. This CDR3 reads CASSPGGQGIWSEAFF. The CDR3 DNA sequence: TGTGCCAGCAGCCCGGGAGGACAGGGGATCTGGTCTGAAGCTTTCTTT.